The present TCR beta chain was sequenced within a study of blood T cell repertoires in COVID-19. On the study more broadly: Italy, Spain and the United States were the sources of the convalescent and acute COVID-19 samples. In each case, the material was cDNA or gDNA derived from T cells, B-cell-depleted T cells, or PBMCs.

In the authors' workflow: Reference gene primer amplification yielded estimated nucleated cell counts. Measured with immunoSEQ multiplex PCR; TCRdb has only the in-frame clones, and not every one. That table supplies the V and J calls and clone size; D and trimming were determined from the DNA. The sample has hundreds of thousands of clones, approximately 79% seen once. In assigning cohorts, the study relied on participant-reported clinical history. The CDR3 extends over 15 amino acids. CDR1 is WSHSY and CDR2 is SAAADI in the germline V gene. With 0 bases removed from V and 6 bases from J, the gap between germline ends came to 14 bases.

This receptor was identified in a man aged 25-45 years with acute COVID-19. The material sequenced was PBMCs or T cells enriched from blood (not recorded which). The chain carries TRBV10-2 and TRBJ1-2; a weak D match, TRBD1 (6 bases). The CDR3 region has the DNA TGCGCCAGCAGTGAGTCGGGCCCGACAGGAGATGGCTACACCTTC. Its protein is CASSESGPTGDGYTF.